This T cell receptor (beta chain) was sequenced for a study of blood T cell repertoires in COVID-19. Study context: COVID-19 samples from acute and convalescent phases originated in the United States, Italy and Spain. Sources were T cells, B-cell-depleted T cells, or PBMCs; the material itself was cDNA or gDNA.

The CDR3 has 18 amino acids. The V gene end was trimmed by 2 bases and the J gene end by 7 bases; junction bases not matched to a gene: 14. The germline V gene encodes CDR1 MNHEY and CDR2 SVGEGT. In the original workflow: Estimation of nucleated cell counts was performed using reference gene primer amplification. Sequencing used immunoSEQ multiplex PCR; TCRdb keeps in-frame clones, though not all of them. The V and J calls and clone size were taken over from that table, and D and trimming were inferred from the DNA. The sample has 200,000 to 250,000 clones; about 88% are singletons. The TCR was taken from a woman aged 60-70 years with acute or convalescent COVID-19. The sequenced sample was peripheral blood. The chain has TRBV6-2 or TRBV6-3 and TRBJ1-6, with 7 bases that match TRBD1. The CDR3 protein is CASSYIGTAGSSNSPLHF. CDR3 in DNA: TGTGCCAGCAGTTACATCGGGACAGCCGGCTCTTCGAATTCACCCCTCCACTTT.